Listed below are T cell receptor beta chains from one sample, sequenced in a study of graft-versus-host responses after intestinal transplantation. Some clones are missing from TCRdb's copy, which holds only in-frame ones; the method was immunoSEQ multiplex PCR. This sample has roughly 56,000 clones; about 90% occur once, and the top ten carry 2.5% to 3%. Sequencing used PBMCs, obtained roughly 120 days after intestinal transplantation. Receptors were obtained from a human patient who received an intestinal transplant, so some T cells may come from the graft donor. The CDR3 runs from the conserved cysteine through the conserved F or W. Part of the rows lack a size; the others show once, few, many or a class for expanded clones.

>TRBJ2-2|NA|TRBV4-1
CASSQDRIAGESGELFF
>TRBJ2-1|NA|TRBV5-1
CASSSPWGGSANEQFF
>TRBJ2-7|NA|TRBV5-1
CASSLAGGFYEQYF
>TRBJ1-5|NA|TRBV18
CASSAGDSNQPQHF
>TRBJ2-3|NA|TRBV7-8
CASSLVGGGALDTQYF
>TRBJ2-3|NA|TRBV19
CASSIAGGGTDTQYF
>TRBJ2-1|NA|TRBV11-1
CASSFPGGPYNEQFF
>TRBJ1-1|NA|TRBV5-1
CASSLGMGKREAFF
>TRBJ2-7|NA|TRBV28
CASRTVGQAPYEQYF
>TRBJ2-5|NA|TRBV27
CASRALGLAGVSQYF
>TRBJ1-3|NA|TRBV6-1
CASSEVPTGSSGNTIYF
>TRBJ2-5|NA|TRBV5-7
CASSKDRRETQYF
>TRBJ1-1|NA|TRBV9
CASSVDTLNTEAFF
>TRBJ2-7|NA|TRBV10-3
CAISEFKLGEQYF
>TRBJ2-7|NA|TRBV6-5
CASSYSPLGQGYEQYF
>TRBJ2-1|NA|TRBV11-2
CASSDPWESEQFF
>TRBJ1-2|NA|TRBV6-6
CATPLSPDANYGYTF
>TRBJ2-7|NA|TRBV27
CASSRTSSYEQYF
>TRBJ1-1|NA|TRBV25-1
CASSEEQGITEAFF
>TRBJ1-2|few|TRBV6-6
CASSYGSSPYGYTF
>TRBJ2-1|NA|TRBV4-1
CASSQTTSAEQFF
>TRBJ2-1|NA|TRBV5-1
CASSQLAGGYNEQFF
>TRBJ1-3|NA|TRBV18
CASSPAPPNTIYF
>TRBJ1-2|NA|TRBV6-5
CASSYSDRWRGGYTF
>TRBJ1-1|NA|TRBV6-1
CASSALGGIYTEAFF
>TRBJ2-2|NA|TRBV10-3
CAIHIGSANTGELFF
>TRBJ2-7|few|TRBV7-8
CASSFHLLSSYEQYF
>TRBJ2-1|NA|TRBV5-1
CASSSLDRALDEQFF
>TRBJ1-1|NA|TRBV6-5
CASSYSSRGIEAFF
>TRBJ1-3|NA|TRBV4-1
CASSAPTGSGNTIYF
>TRBJ2-5|NA|TRBV6-7
CASSYSPIGVQETQYF
>TRBJ2-7|NA|TRBV18
CASSPSPSGATNEQYF
>TRBJ2-1|NA|TRBV4-1
CASSQVGGNEQFF
>TRBJ2-7|NA|TRBV27
CASSTSGTSTHEQYF
>TRBJ1-1|few|TRBV5-6
CASSLVGRNTEAFF
>TRBJ2-7|NA|TRBV18
CASSPGTLYEQYF
>TRBJ1-1|NA|TRBV14
CASSHREGMNTEAFF
>TRBJ1-2|few|TRBV25-1
CASSEPGYYGYTF
>TRBJ2-1|NA|TRBV20-1
CSAERNNEQFF
>TRBJ2-1|NA|TRBV25-1
CASTEGLPRNEQFF